The 20 T cell receptor beta chains below all came from one sample that was sequenced in a study of blood T cell repertoires in COVID-19. The assay was immunoSEQ multiplex PCR, and TCRdb's table has in-frame clones only and misses some. The sample lists around 180,000 clones; around 72% were seen once. Sequencing was carried out using peripheral blood. The receptor set was obtained from a woman at least 80 years old with acute or convalescent COVID-19.

In its sample, this clone was seen a few times. This chain uses TRBV28 with TRBJ2-2; weak D call: TRBD2 (6 bases). V shed 8 bases and J shed 6 bases, with 16 bases lying between them. The CDR3 consists of 14 residues. Germline CDR1 is MDHEN and CDR2 is SYDVKM. The CDR3 sequence: CASLTGEQPGELFF. The CDR3 region has the DNA TGTGCCAGCCTGACGGGAGAGCAACCCGGGGAGCTGTTTTTT. Supplemented by reference TRBV28 and TRBJ2-2, the full variable domain reads DVKVTQSSRYLVKRTGEKVFLECVQDMDHENMFWYRQDPGLGLRLIYFSYDVKMKEKGDIPEGYSVSREKKERFSLILESASTNQTSMYLCASLTGEQPGELFFGEGSRLTVL.

The rearrangement joins TRBV19 to TRBJ1-6, with D perhaps matching TRBD1 (5 bases). Trimming stripped 2 bases from V and 5 bases from J, with 7 bases between. CDR1 LNHDA and CDR2 SQIVND come from the germline V gene (reference sequence). The CDR3 runs 14 residues. The chain's CDR3 is CASSIQGNNSPLHF. In DNA form, the CDR3 reads TGTGCCAGTAGTATACAGGGCAATAATTCACCCCTCCACTTT.

The V call is TRBV19, the J call TRBJ2-7; no clear D gene. This CDR3 contains 14 residues. Germline loops: CDR1 LNHDA, CDR2 SQIVND (reference sequence). Trimming left V 5 bases short and J 3 bases short, with 14 bases between. The CDR3 region is CASSLVYNSYEQYF. DNA of the CDR3: TGTGCCAGTAGTTTAGTCTACAACAGCTACGAGCAGTACTTC.

V is TRBV28 and J is TRBJ1-5; a possible D gene is TRBD1 (5 bases). The V gene's germline CDR1 is MDHEN and CDR2 SYDVKM. Trimming took off 6 bases at V and 2 bases at J, with 14 bases between the two ends. This CDR3 is 15 amino acids long. CDR3: CASSEGDQGNQPQHF. The CDR3 region has the DNA TGTGCCAGCAGCGAAGGGGATCAGGGCAATCAGCCCCAGCATTTT.

The rearrangement joins TRBV5-4 to TRBJ2-1; TRBD1 aligns across 10 bases. The V gene's germline CDR1 is SGHNT and CDR2 YYREEE (reference sequence). The length of the CDR3 is 15 residues. J gave up 8 bases and V 4 bases, and 9 bases lay outside the gene matches. Written as DNA, the CDR3 is TGTGCCAGCAGCGGCCGGGACAGGGGAATAGATGAGCAGTTCTTC. Encoded protein: CASSGRDRGIDEQFF.

Points on this clone: One junction end disagrees with the germline gene, perhaps due to a read error. CDR3 nucleotides: TGCAGCGCTGAAAAACCGGGACAGGGTGGGTATGAGCAGTTCTTC. Protein product: CSAEKPGQGGYEQFF. The V gene is TRBV29-1, the J gene TRBJ2-1; 9 nucleotides line up with TRBD1. Germline-derived CDR1 and CDR2 are SQVTM and ANQGSEA. This CDR3 has 15 amino acids.

This clone was seen a single time. This chain joins TRBV27 and TRBJ1-2, with 8 bases lining up with TRBD1. The CDR3 sequence is 13 residues long. Trimming took 7 bases from V and 7 from J; bases not matched to a gene: 8. Germline CDR1 is MNHEY and CDR2 is SMNVEV (reference sequence). CDR3 in amino acids: CASTGQGALGYTF. DNA of the CDR3: TGTGCCAGCACGGGGCAGGGGGCGCTTGGCTACACCTTC.

CDR3 sequence: CASGTGTAYGYTF. CDR3 nucleotide sequence: TGTGCCAGCGGTACCGGGACAGCCTATGGCTACACCTTC. V and J are TRBV27 and TRBJ1-2; 7 bases are shared with TRBD1. J gave up 4 bases and V 8 bases, and 7 bases lay outside the gene matches. This CDR3 region has 13 residues. CDR1 is MNHEY, CDR2 SMNVEV, per germline (reference sequence).

V usage is TRBV28 and J usage is TRBJ2-5, with 14 bases that match TRBD2. CDR1 and CDR2 from the germline V gene are MDHEN and SYDVKM. Trimming took 2 bases from V and 2 from J; bases not matched to a gene: 1. This CDR3 comprises 16 residues. CDR3 nucleotides: TGTGCCAGCAGTTTAGGACTAGCGGGAGGTCAAGAGACCCAGTACTTC. Its protein is CASSLGLAGGQETQYF.

DNA of the CDR3: TGTGCCAGCAGTTACTCGGGGACAACTGGGGATGAGCAGTTCTTC. This gives the protein CASSYSGTTGDEQFF. This chain uses TRBV6-2 or TRBV6-3 with TRBJ2-1; a weak D match, TRBD1 (6 bases). This CDR3 has 15 residues. Trimming took 0 bases from V and 8 from J, leaving 14 bases between them. In germline, CDR1 is MNHEY, CDR2 SVGEGT.

The chain carries TRBV6-5 and TRBJ1-1, with D maybe TRBD1 (5 bases). The V and J ends lost 6 bases and 1 base respectively, with 12 bases between them. CDR1 is MNHEY, CDR2 SVGAGI, per germline. The CDR3 loop spans 14 amino acids. DNA of the CDR3: TGTGCCAGCAGCGCCTCGACAGCGAACACTGAAGCTTTCTTT. It translates to CASSASTANTEAFF.

The CDR3 bases are TGCAGCGCTGGGGAACTAGCGGGACGCACAGATACGCAGTATTTT. Its protein product is CSAGELAGRTDTQYF. The J gene is TRBJ2-3, the V gene TRBV29-1, with 10 bases matching TRBD2. CDR1 is SQVTM and CDR2 is ANQGSEA in the germline V gene. This CDR3 contains 15 residues. The junction had 8 bases not matched to a gene; V was cut back by 7 bases and J by 1 base.

This clone was counted only a few times. The chain links TRBV7-8 to TRBJ1-5; tentative D call: TRBD1 (6 bases). The germline V and J ends were trimmed by 0 bases and 4 bases, with 13 bases remaining between them. Germline lookup yields CDR1 SGHVS and CDR2 FQNEAQ. There are 16 residues in the CDR3. CDR3 DNA sequence: TGTGCCAGCAGCTTAGCGCGTCAGGGGCGAAATCAGCCCCAGCATTTT. This codes for CASSLARQGRNQPQHF. Full variable domain (missing parts from reference TRBV7-8 and TRBJ1-5): GAGVSQSPRYKVAKRGQDVALRCDPISGHVSLFWYQQALGQGPEFLTYFQNEAQLDKSGLPSDRFFAERPEGSVSTLKIQRTQQEDSAVYLCASSLARQGRNQPQHFGDGTRLSIL.

The genes are TRBV27 and TRBJ1-5; unclear D gene. V lost 1 base, J lost 2 bases, and 12 bases lay in between. This CDR3 spans 16 amino acids. Germline lookup yields CDR1 MNHEY and CDR2 SMNVEV (reference sequence). The CDR3 DNA is TGTGCCAGCAGTTTATTGGCCCCGGGTGGCAATCAGCCCCAGCATTTT. Residues: CASSLLAPGGNQPQHF.

The chain has TRBV4-2 and TRBJ2-1; D is perhaps TRBD2 (6 bases). This CDR3 contains 16 residues. Germline V gene sequence: CDR1 LGHNA, CDR2 YNFKEQ. Trimming took off 2 bases at V and 0 bases at J, with 11 bases between the two ends. The CDR3 protein is CASSQLASRSYNEQFF. The CDR3 nucleotides read TGTGCCAGCAGCCAACTAGCGTCCCGCTCCTACAATGAGCAGTTCTTC.

The chain uses TRBV18 and TRBJ1-4; possible D gene TRBD1, 6 bases. V was pared by 3 bases and J by 12 bases, with 23 bases between. Per the germline V gene, CDR1 is KGHSH and CDR2 is LQKENI. This CDR3 contains 16 residues. CDR3 sequence: CASSPKRQVGRLELFF. The CDR3, as DNA: TGTGCCAGCTCACCTAAGCGACAGGTGGGAAGATTGGAACTGTTTTTT.

The chain recombines TRBV7-3 with TRBJ2-1; 14 bases are a match to TRBD2. After removal of 5 bases from V and 0 bases from J, the junction contained 12 bases not matched to a gene. This CDR3 is 20 amino acids long. Looked up from germline, CDR1 is SGHTA and CDR2 is FQGTGA. CDR3 DNA sequence: TGTGCCAGCAGCGCCCGGGGACTAGCGGGAGTTGGGGACTCCTACAATGAGCAGTTCTTC. Translation gives CASSARGLAGVGDSYNEQFF.

The sample holds a few counts of this clone. The DNA of the CDR3 is TGTGCCTGGAGCCATAAGGGACTAGCGGGAGGACCGCAGTATTTT. Encoded protein: CAWSHKGLAGGPQYF. The V call is TRBV30, the J call TRBJ2-3; 15 positions match TRBD2. This CDR3 spans 15 amino acids. In germline, CDR1 is GTSNPN, CDR2 SVGIG (reference sequence). V lost 3 bases to trimming and J lost 10 bases; unmatched junction nucleotides: 8.

This sequence joins TRBV11-2 and TRBJ2-3, with D uncertain. Trimming stripped 3 bases from V and 4 bases from J, with 2 bases between. CDR3 length equals 11 residues. Germline CDR1 SGHAT, CDR2 FQNNGV. The CDR3 DNA reads as TGTGCCAGCAGCTTCGCAGATACGCAGTATTTT. Its protein is CASSFADTQYF.

This chain links TRBV2 with TRBJ1-6; D unclear. CDR1 and CDR2 (germline): SNHLY, FYNNEI. The CDR3 is 13 residues long. Trimming shortened V by 6 bases and J by 5 bases, and 8 bases separated the two germline ends. The CDR3 region has the DNA TGTGCCAGCAGGCAGGAAAATAATTCACCCCTCCACTTT. Translated, it gives CASRQENNSPLHF.